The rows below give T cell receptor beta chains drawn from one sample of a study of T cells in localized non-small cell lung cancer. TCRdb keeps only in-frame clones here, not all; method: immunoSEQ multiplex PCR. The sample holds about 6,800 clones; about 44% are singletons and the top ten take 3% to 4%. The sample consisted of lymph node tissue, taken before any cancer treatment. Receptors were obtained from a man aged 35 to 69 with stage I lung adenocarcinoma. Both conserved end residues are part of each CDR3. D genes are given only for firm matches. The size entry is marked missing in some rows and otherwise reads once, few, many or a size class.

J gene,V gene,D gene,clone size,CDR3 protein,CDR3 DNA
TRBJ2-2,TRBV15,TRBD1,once,CATSRSDRAAGELFF,TGTGCCACCAGCAGATCGGACAGGGCTGCCGGGGAGCTGTTTTTT
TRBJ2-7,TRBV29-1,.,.,CSVEDIGTGKGEQYF,TGCAGCGTTGAAGATATCGGGACCGGGAAGGGGGAGCAGTACTTC
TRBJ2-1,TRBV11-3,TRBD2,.,CASSPKRGWGEQFF,TGTGCCAGCAGCCCAAAGCGGGGTTGGGGTGAGCAGTTCTTC
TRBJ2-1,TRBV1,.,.,CASSQDWTSNPEQFF,TGCGCCAGCAGCCAAGACTGGACTAGCAACCCTGAGCAGTTCTTC
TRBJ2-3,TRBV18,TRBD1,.,CASSRTGGGDTQYF,TGTGCCAGCTCGCGTACAGGGGGAGGAGATACGCAGTATTTT
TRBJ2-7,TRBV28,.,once,CASSPGNYEQYF,TGTGCCAGCAGCCCCGGCAACTACGAGCAGTACTTC
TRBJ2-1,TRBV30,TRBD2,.,CAWSRTSGRRGRYNEQFF,TGTGCCTGGAGTCGGACTAGCGGGAGAAGGGGGAGATACAATGAGCAGTTCTTC
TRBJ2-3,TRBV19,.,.,CASQGGSLTDTQYF,TGTGCCAGCCAGGGGGGAAGTTTAACAGATACGCAGTATTTT
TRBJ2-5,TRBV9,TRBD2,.,CASSGLAGGYQETQYF,TGTGCCAGCAGCGGGTTAGCGGGGGGATACCAAGAGACCCAGTACTTC
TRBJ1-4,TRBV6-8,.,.,CAAGRGLNEKLFF,TGTGCCGCTGGGAGAGGTCTTAATGAAAAACTGTTTTTT
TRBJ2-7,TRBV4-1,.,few,CASSQEVGNSYEQYF,TGCGCCAGCAGCCAAGAAGTAGGTAACTCCTACGAGCAGTACTTC
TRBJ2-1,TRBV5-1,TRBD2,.,CASSPFGGVGNEQFF,TGCGCCAGCAGTCCGTTCGGGGGGGTAGGCAATGAGCAGTTCTTC
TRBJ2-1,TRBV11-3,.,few,CASSFGGPGDEQFF,TGTGCCAGCAGCTTTGGGGGGCCCGGCGATGAGCAGTTCTTC
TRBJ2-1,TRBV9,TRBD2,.,CASSVTSGRSYNEQFF,TGTGCCAGCAGCGTAACTAGCGGGAGATCCTACAATGAGCAGTTCTTC
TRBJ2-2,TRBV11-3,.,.,CASSSRQGTGELFF,TGTGCCAGCAGCTCCCGGCAAGGGACCGGAGAGCTGTTTTTT
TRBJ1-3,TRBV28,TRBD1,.,CASSSTGVSGNTIYF,TGTGCCAGCAGTTCCACAGGGGTTTCTGGAAACACCATATATTTT